The 24 T cell receptor beta chains in this list originate from one sample, sequenced in a study of T cells in Graves' hyperthyroidism and ophthalmopathy. Amplification of TCR beta CDR3 regions was performed using RNA transcripts as template. Initially, a first-round RT-PCR of the TCR CDR3 employed the HTBI primer set. MiXCR was run by TCRdb on the multiplex PCR reads, yielding one entry per CDR3 protein. Counted here are hundreds of thousands of distinct CDR3 sequences, roughly 22% occurring once; the ten biggest clones make up approximately 54%. The sample was blood. The receptor set was obtained from a woman in her 70s with Graves' ophthalmopathy.

The chain has TRBV5-6 and TRBJ2-5; D is unresolved. Trimming took 1 base from V and 5 from J, leaving 9 bases between them. Germline V gene data show CDR1 as SGHDT and CDR2 as YYEEEE. The CDR3 consists of 13 residues. The CDR3 spells CASSLNQEETQYF. As DNA, the CDR3 is TGTGCCAGCAGCTTGAATCAAGAGGAGACCCAGTACTTC.

This clonotype was counted between two and nine times. The chain joins TRBV6-1 to TRBJ2-1; 7 bases map to TRBD2. The CDR3 extends over 16 amino acids. In germline, CDR1 is MNHNS, CDR2 SASEGT. Trimming took 6 bases from V and 6 from J; bases not matched to a gene: 14. The CDR3 bases are TGTGCCAGCAGCCCCCACCTAGCGGAGAGGGGCAATGAGCAGTTCTTC. It encodes CASSPHLAERGNEQFF.

The chain uses TRBV28 and TRBJ1-4; 7 bases are a match to TRBD1. From germline, CDR1 is MDHEN and CDR2 SYDVKM. V was clipped by 1 base and J by 13 bases; unmatched bases: 15. The CDR3 runs 16 residues. This CDR3 is CASSLSGRGSLSRLFF. CDR3 sequence (DNA): TGTGCCAGCAGTTTATCGGGCAGGGGGTCCTTGAGTCGACTGTTTTTT.

At least ten counts were recorded for this clonotype. The chain uses TRBV6-6 and TRBJ1-1, with D hard to call. This CDR3 is 13 amino acids long. The germline CDR1 and CDR2 sequences are MNHNY and SVGAGI (reference sequence). Trimming took off 0 bases at V and 3 bases at J, with 5 bases between the two ends. CDR3 coding DNA: TGTGCCAGCAGTTACTCGCTAGACACTGAAGCTTTCTTT. It codes for CASSYSLDTEAFF.

The chain carries TRBV6-2 or TRBV6-3 and TRBJ2-5, with 8 bases lining up with TRBD2. Germline V gives CDR1 MNHEY, CDR2 SVGEGT. The length of the CDR3 is 14 residues. V lost 6 bases, J lost 1 base, and 4 bases stayed unmatched. CDR3 sequence: CASRPGRAQETQYF. CDR3 sequence (DNA): TGTGCCAGCAGACCCGGGAGGGCCCAAGAGACCCAGTACTTC.

This clonotype was recorded at least ten times. The V call is TRBV29-1, the J call TRBJ2-1; D is possibly TRBD1 (6 bases). The CDR3 contains 11 residues. Germline-derived CDR1 and CDR2 are SQVTM and ANQGSEA. V dropped 4 bases and J dropped 7 bases, with 8 bases sitting between them. This CDR3 is CSVVDRNEQFF. CDR3 DNA sequence: TGCAGCGTTGTCGACAGGAATGAGCAGTTCTTC.

This clonotype was found many times. This chain links TRBV3-1 with TRBJ1-2; 8 bases agree with TRBD1. CDR3 length: 13 residues. V lost 5 bases to trimming and J lost 6 bases; unmatched junction nucleotides: 5. Germline-derived CDR1 and CDR2 are LGHDT and YNNKEL (reference sequence). The CDR3 sequence is CASSYGTGDGYTF. The CDR3 nucleotides read TGTGCCAGCAGCTACGGGACAGGCGATGGCTACACCTTC.

This clonotype appeared a few times. The chain carries TRBV14 and TRBJ1-6; D is undetermined. Germline CDR1 is SGHDN and CDR2 is FVKESK. The CDR3 loop spans 14 amino acids. Trimming removed 1 base from V and 15 bases from J, with 16 bases in between. The CDR3: CASSQGSNLLRLHF. CDR3 in DNA: TGTGCCAGCAGCCAAGGCTCGAACCTCCTACGCCTCCACTTT.

This chain joins TRBV6-1 and TRBJ2-2, with 9 bases fitting TRBD1. J was trimmed by 6 bases and V by 7 bases; bases with no gene match: 9. This CDR3 region has 15 residues. Germline-derived CDR1 and CDR2 are MNHNS and SASEGT. CDR3 sequence: CASKVGQGLSGELFF. CDR3 sequence (DNA): TGTGCCAGCAAGGTTGGACAGGGGTTATCCGGGGAGCTGTTTTTT.

This clonotype was picked up a small number of times. The rearrangement uses TRBV25-1 and TRBJ1-1; D possibly corresponds to TRBD1 (5 bases). The germline V and J ends were trimmed by 1 base and 1 base, with 10 bases remaining between them. Germline CDR1 reads MGHDK; CDR2 reads SYGVNS. CDR3 size: 15 residues. As DNA, the CDR3 is TGTGCCAGCAGTGAATGGGAGACAGCGAACACTGAAGCTTTCTTT. Its protein product is CASSEWETANTEAFF.

This chain joins TRBV20-1 and TRBJ2-3; TRBD1 agrees at 12 bases. This CDR3 has 17 residues. J was trimmed by 5 bases and V by 5 bases; bases with no gene match: 14. Germline V gene lookup returns CDR1 DFQATT and CDR2 SNEGSKA (reference sequence). The CDR3 nucleotides are TGCAGTGCTCGACCCAGCCCGGGACAGGGGGCAGAAGATACGCAGTATTTT. This codes for CSARPSPGQGAEDTQYF.

The V and J genes are TRBV7-2 and TRBJ2-1; the D call may be TRBD1 or TRBD2 (6 bases each). CDR1 and CDR2 from the germline V gene are SGHTA and FQGNSA. This CDR3 has 13 residues. V lost 3 bases and J lost 8, with 11 bases in between. As DNA, the CDR3 is TGTGCCAGCAGCTTTATGAGGGGGGATGAGCAGTTCTTC. Residues: CASSFMRGDEQFF. Supplemented by reference TRBV7-2 and TRBJ2-1, the full variable domain reads GAGVSQSPSNKVTEKGKDVELRCDPISGHTALYWYRQSLGQGLEFLIYFQGNSAPDKSGLPSDRFSAERTGGSVSTLTIQRTQQEDSAVYLCASSFMRGDEQFFGPGTRLTVL.

In this sample, this clonotype turned up many times. The V call is TRBV12-3 or TRBV12-4, the J call TRBJ2-5; D is ambiguous. This CDR3 has 13 amino acids. Trimming left V 2 bases short and J 0 bases short, with 4 bases between. The CDR3 coding sequence is TGTGCCAGCAGTTTATCATACCAAGAGACCCAGTACTTC. Its translation: CASSLSYQETQYF.

This clonotype was counted between two and nine times. V is TRBV19 and J is TRBJ1-1, with TRBD1 matching 7 bases. The trim removed 4 bases at V and 4 bases at J, leaving 9 bases unmatched. The CDR3 contains 15 residues. The germline gives CDR1 LNHDA, CDR2 SQIVND (reference sequence). DNA for the CDR3: TGTGCCAGTAGTACATCGACAGGGAGGGTCACTGAAGCTTTCTTT. Its protein product is CASSTSTGRVTEAFF.

This clonotype showed up just a few times. This chain uses TRBV6-1 with TRBJ2-3, with 10 nucleotides matching TRBD1. Germline values: CDR1 MNHNS, CDR2 SASEGT. After removal of 5 bases from V and 6 bases from J, the junction contained 11 bases not matched to a gene. CDR3 length equals 16 residues. The CDR3 coding sequence is TGTGCCAGCAGTTCGAGACTAGACAGGGGGCCGGATACGCAGTATTTT. This encodes CASSSRLDRGPDTQYF.

V gene TRBV24-1 combines with J gene TRBJ2-2; 14 bases are a match to TRBD2. Looked up from germline, CDR1 is KGHDR and CDR2 is SFDVKD. The junction had 2 bases not matched to a gene; V was cut back by 4 bases and J by 5 bases. The CDR3 loop spans 16 amino acids. DNA of the CDR3: TGTGCCACCAGTGAGGGACTAGCGGGGGATACCGGGGAGCTGTTTTTT. It encodes CATSEGLAGDTGELFF.

This clonotype was seen many times. The chain is built from TRBV6-1 and TRBJ1-1; D is unresolved. The CDR3 has 13 amino acids. Germline CDR1 and CDR2: MNHNS and SASEGT. V lost 7 bases to trimming and J lost 1 base, with 10 bases between them. CDR3 DNA sequence: TGTGCCAGCAACCCAGACGGGAACACTGAAGCTTTCTTT. Translated: CASNPDGNTEAFF.

On this clonotype itself: Compared with germline, one end of the junction differs, possibly owing to a read error. In DNA form, the CDR3 reads TGTGCCAGCAACTTATCCTCCTCCCGGACCCAGTACTTC. Translating gives CASNLSSSRTQYF. The gene calls are TRBV7-3 and TRBJ2-5; D unresolved. CDR3 length equals 13 residues. Germline-derived CDR1 and CDR2 are SGHTA and FQGTGA.

A single count supports this clonotype. Germline is not matched at one junction end, which may reflect a read error. CDR3 amino acids: CATSDGATSGYEQHF. The CDR3 DNA is TGTGCCACCAGTGATGGTGCGACTAGCGGCTACGAGCAGCACTTC. The gene calls are TRBV24-1 and TRBJ2-7; 9 nucleotides match TRBD2. The germline V gene encodes CDR1 KGHDR and CDR2 SFDVKD. The CDR3 totals 15 residues.

This chain links TRBV30 with TRBJ2-3, with unresolved D. CDR3 length: 11 residues. V was clipped by 7 bases and J by 10 bases, with 15 bases between them. Germline-derived CDR1 and CDR2 are GTSNPN and SVGIG (reference sequence). The CDR3 here is CASRTLAAQYF. CDR3 nucleotides: TGTGCCTCGAGGACCCTCGCCGCGCAGTATTTT.

The rearrangement uses TRBV6-4 and TRBJ2-7; possibly TRBD1 for D (7 bases). This CDR3 contains 16 residues. Germline lookup yields CDR1 MRHNA and CDR2 SNTAGT. Trimming stripped 4 bases from V and 0 bases from J, with 16 bases between. In DNA, the CDR3 is TGTGCCAGCAGTGGCCCCAGGGGGGAGAGCTCCTACGAGCAGTACTTC. Its protein is CASSGPRGESSYEQYF.

This clonotype was counted only a few times. V gene TRBV18 combines with J gene TRBJ2-3; 10 bases fit TRBD2. The ends lost 2 bases at V and 0 bases at J; junction bases unmatched: 8. The CDR3 consists of 18 residues. CDR1 KGHSH and CDR2 LQKENI come from the germline V gene. Here the CDR3 DNA reads TGTGCCAGCTCACCATGGCCTAGCGGGAGCGGTAGCACAGATACGCAGTATTTT. Its protein is CASSPWPSGSGSTDTQYF. Based on the CDR3 plus reference TRBV18 and TRBJ2-3, the full variable domain is NAGVMQNPRHLVRRRGQEARLRCSPMKGHSHVYWYRQLPEEGLKFMVYLQKENIIDESGMPKERFSAEFPKEGPSILRIQQVVRGDSAAYFCASSPWPSGSGSTDTQYFGPGTRLTVL.

A few counts support this clonotype. The chain is built from TRBV20-1 and TRBJ1-2; 8 positions agree with TRBD1. The CDR3 contains 13 residues. The V gene's germline CDR1 is DFQATT and CDR2 SNEGSKA (reference sequence). Trimming at V came to 6 bases and at J to 4 bases, leaving 7 bases not matched to a gene. The CDR3 sequence: CSAQDREGYGYTF. CDR3 coding DNA: TGCAGTGCCCAGGACAGGGAGGGCTATGGCTACACCTTC.

This clonotype occurred once. The chain employs TRBV7-6 and TRBJ2-1; D remains unclear. This CDR3 region has 14 residues. Trimming took off 2 bases at V and 0 bases at J, with 5 bases between the two ends. Germline CDR1 and CDR2: SGHVS and FNYEAQ. The CDR3 sequence: CASSLIYSYNEQFF. CDR3 coding DNA: TGTGCCAGCAGCTTAATTTACTCCTACAATGAGCAGTTCTTC.